This TCR beta chain was sequenced during a study of PD-L1 blockade in urothelial cancer. Across the whole study: Chemotherapy regimens numbering 0 to 3 had been given to patients. Median T cell yield from blood was roughly 140,000. After treatment start, blood was analyzed at 3 weeks (second dose) and at 6 weeks. Broader study findings: For durable-benefit patients, tumor-associated blood clones expanded more at 3 weeks.

The CDR3 contains 14 residues. Trimming pared 2 bases from V and 5 bases from J, leaving 12 bases between. Germline assignment: CDR1 MNHNY and CDR2 SVGAGI (reference sequence). Libraries were prepared by immunoSEQ multiplex PCR; TCRdb keeps only in-frame clonotypes and omits some of them. The table has approximately 51,000 clones, around 84% seen once. This clone was observed a single time. Its antigen remains unidentified. The time point: pretreatment peripheral blood. This chain links TRBV6-6 with TRBJ1-1; D is possibly TRBD1 (5 bases). The sequence derives from a man aged 55 to 69 with urothelial cancer. The starting material was PBMCs, obtained around atezolizumab (anti-PD-L1) treatment. The CDR3 is CASSYPGGGTEAFF. The CDR3 region has the DNA TGTGCCAGCAGTTACCCGGGGGGAGGGACTGAAGCTTTCTTT.